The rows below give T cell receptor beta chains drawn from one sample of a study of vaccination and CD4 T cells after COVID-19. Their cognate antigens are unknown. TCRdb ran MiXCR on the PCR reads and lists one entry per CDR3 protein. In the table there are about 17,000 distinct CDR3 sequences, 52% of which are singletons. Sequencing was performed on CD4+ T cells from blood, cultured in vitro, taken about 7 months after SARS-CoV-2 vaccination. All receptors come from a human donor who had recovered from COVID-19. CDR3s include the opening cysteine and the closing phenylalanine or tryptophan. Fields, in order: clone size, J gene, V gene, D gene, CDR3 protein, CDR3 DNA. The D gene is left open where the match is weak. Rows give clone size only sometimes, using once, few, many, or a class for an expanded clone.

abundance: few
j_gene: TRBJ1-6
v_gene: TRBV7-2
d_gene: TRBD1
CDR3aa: CASSLGGTEYNSPLHF
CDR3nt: TGTGCCAGCAGCTTAGGCGGGACAGAGTATAATTCACCCCTCCACTTT

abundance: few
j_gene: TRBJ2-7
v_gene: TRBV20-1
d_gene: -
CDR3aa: CSARGGWVYEQYF
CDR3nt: TGCAGTGCTAGAGGGGGGTGGGTGTACGAGCAGTACTTC

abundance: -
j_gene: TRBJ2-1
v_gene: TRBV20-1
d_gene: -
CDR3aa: CSAGGGTAFPGQFF
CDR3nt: TGCAGTGCTGGGGGGGGGACAGCCTTTCCCGGGCAGTTCTTC

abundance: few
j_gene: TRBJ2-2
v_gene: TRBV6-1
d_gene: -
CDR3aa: CASSELRTGELFF
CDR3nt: TGTGCCAGCAGTGAACTTCGTACAGGGGAGCTGTTTTTT

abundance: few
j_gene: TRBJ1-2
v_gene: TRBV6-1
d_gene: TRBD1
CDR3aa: CASWTGNYGYTF
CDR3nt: TGTGCCAGCTGGACAGGGAACTATGGCTACACCTTC

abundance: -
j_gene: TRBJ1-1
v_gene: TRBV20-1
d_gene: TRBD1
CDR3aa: CSALDRGGPGTEAFF
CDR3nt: TGCAGTGCTCTGGACAGGGGGGGGCCTGGCACTGAAGCTTTCTTT

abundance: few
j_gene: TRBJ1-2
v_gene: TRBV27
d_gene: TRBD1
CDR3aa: CASSLSPTSGGTNYGYTF
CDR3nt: TGTGCCAGCAGTTTATCCCCGACCTCAGGGGGAACTAACTATGGCTACACCTTC

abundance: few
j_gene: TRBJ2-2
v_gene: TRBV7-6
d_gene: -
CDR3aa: CASSLHWSGELFF
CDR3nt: TGTGCCAGCAGCTTACATTGGAGCGGGGAGCTGTTTTTT

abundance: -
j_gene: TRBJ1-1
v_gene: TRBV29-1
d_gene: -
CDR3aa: CSGVGENTEAFF
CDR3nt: TGCAGCGGCGTTGGGGAGAACACTGAAGCTTTCTTT

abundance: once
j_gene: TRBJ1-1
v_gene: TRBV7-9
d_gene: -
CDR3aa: CASSSYGFGTEAFF
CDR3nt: TGTGCCAGCAGCTCGTACGGTTTCGGCACTGAAGCTTTCTTT

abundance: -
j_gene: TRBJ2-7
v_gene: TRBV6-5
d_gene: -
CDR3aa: CASSYVAGAEYEQYF
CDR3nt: TGTGCCAGCAGTTACGTGGCGGGGGCAGAGTACGAGCAGTACTTC

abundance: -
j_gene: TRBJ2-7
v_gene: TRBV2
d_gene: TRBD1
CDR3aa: CASSGGTGAYEQYF
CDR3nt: TGTGCCAGCAGTGGGGGGACAGGGGCCTACGAGCAGTACTTC

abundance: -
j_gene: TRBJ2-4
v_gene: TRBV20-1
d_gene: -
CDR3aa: CSARVIGALAKNIQYF
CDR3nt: TGCAGTGCTAGAGTTATCGGAGCCTTAGCCAAAAACATTCAGTACTTC

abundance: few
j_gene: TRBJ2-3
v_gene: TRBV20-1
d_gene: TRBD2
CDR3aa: CSATRTSGGTDTQYF
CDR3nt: TGCAGTGCCACGCGGACTAGCGGGGGCACAGATACGCAGTATTTT

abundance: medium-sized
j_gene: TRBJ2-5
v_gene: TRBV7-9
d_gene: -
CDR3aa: CASSLGSAQYF
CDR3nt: TGTGCCAGCAGCTTAGGATCGGCCCAGTACTTC

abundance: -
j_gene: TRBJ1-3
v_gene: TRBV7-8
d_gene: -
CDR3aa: CASSPRAYSGNTIYF
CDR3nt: TGTGCCAGCAGCCCCCGGGCGTACTCTGGAAACACCATATATTTT

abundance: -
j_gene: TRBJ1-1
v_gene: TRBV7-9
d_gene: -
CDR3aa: CASRAGQANTEAFF
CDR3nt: TGTGCCAGCAGAGCAGGACAAGCGAACACTGAAGCTTTCTTT

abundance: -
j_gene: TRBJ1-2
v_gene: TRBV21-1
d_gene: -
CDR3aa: CASSIHRDRGYGYTF
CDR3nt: TGTGCCAGCAGCATACACCGGGACAGGGGCTATGGCTACACCTTC

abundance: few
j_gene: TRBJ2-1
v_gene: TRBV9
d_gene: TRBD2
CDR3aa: CASSLLAVPYNEQFF
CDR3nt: TGTGCCAGCAGCTTACTAGCGGTTCCCTACAATGAGCAGTTCTTC

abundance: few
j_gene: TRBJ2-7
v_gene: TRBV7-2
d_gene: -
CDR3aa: CASSLARSYEQYF
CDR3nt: TGTGCCAGCAGCTTAGCGAGGAGTTACGAGCAGTACTTC

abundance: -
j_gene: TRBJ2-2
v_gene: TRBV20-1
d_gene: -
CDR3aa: CSARGGADTGELFF
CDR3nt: TGCAGTGCTAGAGGGGGGGCCGACACCGGGGAGCTGTTTTTT

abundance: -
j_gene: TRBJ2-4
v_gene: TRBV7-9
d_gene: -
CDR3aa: CASSLVGGAKNIQYF
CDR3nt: TGTGCCAGCAGCCTCGTGGGGGGAGCCAAAAACATTCAGTACTTC

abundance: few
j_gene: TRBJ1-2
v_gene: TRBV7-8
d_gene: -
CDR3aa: CASSPDSATYGYTF
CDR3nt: TGTGCCAGCAGCCCGGACAGTGCGACTTATGGCTACACCTTC

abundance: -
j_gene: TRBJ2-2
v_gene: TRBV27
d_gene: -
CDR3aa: CASRTLALDTGELFF
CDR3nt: TGTGCCAGCAGAACCCTAGCCCTCGACACCGGGGAGCTGTTTTTT

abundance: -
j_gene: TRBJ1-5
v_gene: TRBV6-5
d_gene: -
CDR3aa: CASSLTGVGNQPQHF
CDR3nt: TGTGCCAGCAGTTTAACAGGTGTGGGCAATCAGCCCCAGCATTTT

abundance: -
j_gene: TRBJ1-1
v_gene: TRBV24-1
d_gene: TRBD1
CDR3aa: CATIGQGAGLNTEAFF
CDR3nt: TGTGCCACCATTGGACAGGGGGCAGGTCTGAACACTGAAGCTTTCTTT

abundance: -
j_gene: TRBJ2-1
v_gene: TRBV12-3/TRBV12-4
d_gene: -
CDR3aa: CASRARGVEQFF
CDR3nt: TGTGCCAGCAGAGCCAGGGGTGTTGAGCAGTTCTTC

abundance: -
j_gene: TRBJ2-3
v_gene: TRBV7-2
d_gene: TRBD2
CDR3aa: CASSLVLAGPIQYF
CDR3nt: TGTGCCAGCAGCTTAGTACTAGCGGGGCCTATTCAGTATTTT

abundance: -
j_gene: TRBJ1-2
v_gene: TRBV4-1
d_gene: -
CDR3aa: CASSQLLSLRRPPAWQGNYGYTF
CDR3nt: TGCGCCAGCAGCCAACTCCTAAGCCTCCGACGCCCCCCCGCGTGGCAGGGCAACTATGGCTACACCTTC

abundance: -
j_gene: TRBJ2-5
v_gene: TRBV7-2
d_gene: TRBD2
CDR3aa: CASSLYFATGGHQETQYF
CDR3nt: TGTGCCAGCAGCTTATATTTCGCTACGGGGGGGCATCAAGAGACCCAGTACTTC

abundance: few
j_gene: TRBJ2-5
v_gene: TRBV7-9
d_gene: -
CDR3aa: CASSLKQGRWETQYF
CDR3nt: TGTGCCAGCAGCTTAAAGCAGGGAAGGTGGGAGACCCAGTACTTC

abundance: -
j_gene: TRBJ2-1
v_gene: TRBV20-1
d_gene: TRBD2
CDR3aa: CSAVAGTSSYNEQFF
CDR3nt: TGCAGTGCTGTAGCCGGGACTAGCTCCTACAATGAGCAGTTCTTC

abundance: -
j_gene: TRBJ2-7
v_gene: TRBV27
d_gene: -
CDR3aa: CASSPHGAGSYEQYF
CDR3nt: TGTGCCAGCAGTCCCCATGGAGCGGGCTCCTACGAGCAGTACTTC

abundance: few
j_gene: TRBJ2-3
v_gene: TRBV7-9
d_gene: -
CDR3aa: CASSQGGTVNPDTQYF
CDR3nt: TGTGCCAGCAGTCAAGGCGGGACAGTGAACCCAGATACGCAGTATTTT

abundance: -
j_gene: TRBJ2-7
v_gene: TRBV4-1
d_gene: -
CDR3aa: CASSRTRAQPNEQYF
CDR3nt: TGCGCCAGCAGCCGGACCCGGGCCCAACCCAACGAGCAGTACTTC

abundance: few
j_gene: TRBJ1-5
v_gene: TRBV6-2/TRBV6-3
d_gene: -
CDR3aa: CASSQGQPQHF
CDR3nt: TGTGCCAGCAGCCAGGGGCAGCCCCAGCATTTT

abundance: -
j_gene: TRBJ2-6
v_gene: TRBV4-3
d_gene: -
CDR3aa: CASSPLEGSPSGANVLTF
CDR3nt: TGCGCCAGCAGCCCCTTAGAAGGCTCCCCCTCTGGGGCCAACGTCCTGACTTTC

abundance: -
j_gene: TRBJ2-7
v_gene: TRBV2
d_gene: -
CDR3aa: CASRMGRGTYEQYF
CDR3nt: TGTGCCAGCAGGATGGGGCGGGGCACCTACGAGCAGTACTTC

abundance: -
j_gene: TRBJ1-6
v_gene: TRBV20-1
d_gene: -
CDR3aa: CSARDPHRSSYNSPLHF
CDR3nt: TGCAGTGCTAGAGATCCTCACAGGAGCTCCTATAATTCACCCCTCCACTTT

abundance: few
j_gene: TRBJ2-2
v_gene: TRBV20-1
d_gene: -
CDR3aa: CSASRGPTELFF
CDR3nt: TGCAGTGCTAGTCGGGGGCCCACGGAGCTGTTTTTT

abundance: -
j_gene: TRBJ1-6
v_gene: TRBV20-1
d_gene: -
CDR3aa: CSARRREGNSPLHF
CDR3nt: TGCAGTGCTAGACGGAGGGAGGGGAATTCACCCCTCCACTTT

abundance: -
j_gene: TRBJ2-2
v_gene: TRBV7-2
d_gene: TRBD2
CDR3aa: CASSSSGTTNTGELFF
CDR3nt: TGTGCCAGCAGCTCCTCCGGGACTACGAACACCGGGGAGCTGTTTTTT

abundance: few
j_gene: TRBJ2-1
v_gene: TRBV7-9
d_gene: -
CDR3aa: CASHGLENNEQFF
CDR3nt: TGTGCCAGCCATGGACTGGAAAACAATGAGCAGTTCTTC

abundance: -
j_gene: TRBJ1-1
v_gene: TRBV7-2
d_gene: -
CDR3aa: CASSRNTENTEAFF
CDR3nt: TGTGCCAGCAGCCGAAATACAGAGAACACTGAAGCTTTCTTT

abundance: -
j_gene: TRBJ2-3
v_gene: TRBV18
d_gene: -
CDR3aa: CASSPSADTQYF
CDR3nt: TGTGCCAGCTCACCAAGCGCAGATACGCAGTATTTT

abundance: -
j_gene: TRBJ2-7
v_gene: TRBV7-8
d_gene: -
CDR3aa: CASSLSAYEQYF
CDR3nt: TGTGCCAGCAGCCTCTCAGCCTACGAGCAGTACTTC

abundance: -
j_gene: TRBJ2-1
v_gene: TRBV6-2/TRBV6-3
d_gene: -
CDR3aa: CASTGLANEQFF
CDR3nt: TGTGCCAGCACGGGCTTAGCCAATGAGCAGTTCTTC

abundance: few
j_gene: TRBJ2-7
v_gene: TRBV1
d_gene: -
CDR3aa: CTSSDTEEGGSLYEQYF
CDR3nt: TGCACCAGCAGCGACACCGAAGAAGGAGGATCCCTTTACGAGCAGTACTTC

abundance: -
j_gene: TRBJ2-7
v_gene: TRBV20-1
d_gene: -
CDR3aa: CSAKTGTYEQYF
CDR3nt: TGCAGTGCAAAGACCGGTACCTACGAGCAGTACTTC

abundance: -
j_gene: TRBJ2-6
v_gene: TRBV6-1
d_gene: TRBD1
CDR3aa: CASRTGTGYVSGANVLTF
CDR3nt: TGTGCCAGCAGGACCGGGACAGGATATGTCTCTGGGGCCAACGTCCTGACTTTC

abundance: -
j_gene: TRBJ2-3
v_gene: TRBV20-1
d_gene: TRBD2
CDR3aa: CSATTSGGTDTQYF
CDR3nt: TGCAGTGCAACAACTAGCGGGGGCACAGATACGCAGTATTTT

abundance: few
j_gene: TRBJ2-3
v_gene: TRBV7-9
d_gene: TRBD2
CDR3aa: CASSLIGTMKYF
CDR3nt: TGTGCCAGCAGCTTAATCGGGACTATGAAGTATTTT

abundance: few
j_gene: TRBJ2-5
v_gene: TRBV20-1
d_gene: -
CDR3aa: CSARGGHGQETQYF
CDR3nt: TGCAGTGCTAGAGGGGGACATGGCCAAGAGACCCAGTACTTC

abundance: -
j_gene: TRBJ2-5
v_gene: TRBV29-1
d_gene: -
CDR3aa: CSVARQGGETQYF
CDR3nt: TGCAGCGTGGCTCGACAGGGAGGCGAGACCCAGTACTTC

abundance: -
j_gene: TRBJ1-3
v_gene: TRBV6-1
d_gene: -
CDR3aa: CASIPRGGNTIYF
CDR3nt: TGTGCCAGCATCCCCCGAGGGGGAAACACCATATATTTT

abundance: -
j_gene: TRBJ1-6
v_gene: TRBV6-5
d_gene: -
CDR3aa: CASSYSAYNSPLHF
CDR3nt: TGTGCCAGCAGTTACTCCGCTTATAATTCACCCCTCCACTTT

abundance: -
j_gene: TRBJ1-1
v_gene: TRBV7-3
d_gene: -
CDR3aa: CASSLKAGWGTEAFF
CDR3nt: TGTGCCAGCAGCTTAAAGGCTGGGTGGGGCACTGAAGCTTTCTTT

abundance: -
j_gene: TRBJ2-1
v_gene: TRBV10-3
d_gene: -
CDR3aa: CAIRDGERYNEQFF
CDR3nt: TGTGCCATCAGGGACGGAGAAAGATACAATGAGCAGTTCTTC

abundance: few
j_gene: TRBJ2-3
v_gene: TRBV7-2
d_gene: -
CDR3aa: CASSLEGGAPTQYF
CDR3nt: TGTGCCAGCAGCTTAGAGGGCGGGGCCCCTACGCAGTATTTT